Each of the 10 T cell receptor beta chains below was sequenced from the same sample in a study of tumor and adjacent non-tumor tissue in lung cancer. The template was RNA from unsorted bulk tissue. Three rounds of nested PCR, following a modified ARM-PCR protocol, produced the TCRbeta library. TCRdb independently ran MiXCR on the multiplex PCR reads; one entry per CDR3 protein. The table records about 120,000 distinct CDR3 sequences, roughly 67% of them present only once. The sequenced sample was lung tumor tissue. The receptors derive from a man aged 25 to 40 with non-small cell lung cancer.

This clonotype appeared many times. The CDR3 nucleotides are TGTGCCAGCAGCCGGTCTACTTCATCGGGGTACAATGAGCAGTTCTTC. Translating it yields CASSRSTSSGYNEQFF. This chain links TRBV4-2 with TRBJ2-1, with D possibly TRBD2 on 5 matching bases. This CDR3 has 16 amino acids. Germline lookup yields CDR1 LGHNA and CDR2 YNFKEQ. V dropped 4 bases and J dropped 4 bases, with 17 bases sitting between them.

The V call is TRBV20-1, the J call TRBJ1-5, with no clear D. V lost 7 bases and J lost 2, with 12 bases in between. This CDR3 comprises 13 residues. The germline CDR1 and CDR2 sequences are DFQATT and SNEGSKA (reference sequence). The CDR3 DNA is TGCAGTGTTAGGACGGGATGCAATCAGCCCCAGCATTTT. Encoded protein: CSVRTGCNQPQHF.

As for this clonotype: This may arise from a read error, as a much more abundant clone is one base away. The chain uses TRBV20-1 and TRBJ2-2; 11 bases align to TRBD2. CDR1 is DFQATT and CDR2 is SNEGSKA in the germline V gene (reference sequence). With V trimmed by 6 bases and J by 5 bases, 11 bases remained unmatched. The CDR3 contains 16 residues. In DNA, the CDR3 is TGCAGTGCAATGATACTAGCGGGAGAGGAAACCGGGGAGCTGTTTTTT. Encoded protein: CSAMILAGEETGELFF.

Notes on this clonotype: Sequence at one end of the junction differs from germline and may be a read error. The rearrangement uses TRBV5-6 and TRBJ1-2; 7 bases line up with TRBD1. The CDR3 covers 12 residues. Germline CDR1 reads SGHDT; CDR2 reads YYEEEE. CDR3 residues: CASNLGQYGYTF. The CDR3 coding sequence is TGTGCTAGCAACTTGGGACAGTATGGCTACACCTTC.

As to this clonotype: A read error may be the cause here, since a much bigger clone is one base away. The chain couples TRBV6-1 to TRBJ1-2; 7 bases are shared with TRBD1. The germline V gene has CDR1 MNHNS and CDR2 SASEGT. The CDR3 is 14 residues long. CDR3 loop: CASSDPDRVVRYAF. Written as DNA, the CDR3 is TGTGCCAGCAGTGACCCCGACAGGGTGGTGCGCTACGCCTTC.

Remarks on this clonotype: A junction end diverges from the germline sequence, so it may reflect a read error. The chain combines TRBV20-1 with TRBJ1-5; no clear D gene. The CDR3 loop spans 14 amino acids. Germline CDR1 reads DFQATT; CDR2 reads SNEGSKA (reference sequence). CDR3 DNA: TGCAGTGTTAGAGCCACCGGGCCTTATCAGCCACAGCATTTT. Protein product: CSVRATGPYQPQHF.

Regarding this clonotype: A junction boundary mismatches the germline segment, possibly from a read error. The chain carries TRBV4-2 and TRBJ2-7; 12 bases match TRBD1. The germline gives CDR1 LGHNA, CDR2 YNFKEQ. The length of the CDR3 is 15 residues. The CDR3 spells CAGSHQGTGGYEEYF. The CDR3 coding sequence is TGTGCCGGCAGCCATCAGGGGACAGGGGGCTACGAGGAGTACTTC.

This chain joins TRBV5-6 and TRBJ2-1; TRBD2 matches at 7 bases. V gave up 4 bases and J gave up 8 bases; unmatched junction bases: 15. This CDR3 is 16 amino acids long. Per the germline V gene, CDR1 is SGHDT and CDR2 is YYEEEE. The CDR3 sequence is CASSRFWEGGTDEQFF. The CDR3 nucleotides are TGTGCCAGCAGCCGATTTTGGGAGGGAGGTACGGATGAGCAGTTCTTC.

CDR3 protein: CASNFDRGYEQYF. The CDR3, as DNA: TGTGCCAGCAACTTTGACAGGGGATACGAGCAGTACTTC. The V call is TRBV11-2, the J call TRBJ2-7, with TRBD1 identical over 8 bases. The V segment lost 7 bases and the J segment 4 bases; nucleotides outside the gene matches: 6. The CDR3 has 13 amino acids. Germline assignment: CDR1 SGHAT and CDR2 FQNNGV. The full variable domain, rest sourced from reference TRBV11-2 and TRBJ2-7, is EAGVAQSPRYKIIEKRQSVAFWCNPISGHATLYWYQQILGQGPKLLIQFQNNGVVDDSQLPKDRFSAERLKGVDSTLKIQPAKLEDSAVYLCASNFDRGYEQYFGPGTRLTVT.

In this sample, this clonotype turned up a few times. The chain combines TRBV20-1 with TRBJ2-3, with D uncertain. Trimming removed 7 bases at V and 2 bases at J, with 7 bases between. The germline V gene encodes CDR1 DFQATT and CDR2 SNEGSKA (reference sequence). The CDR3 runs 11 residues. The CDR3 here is CSVGYTDTQYF. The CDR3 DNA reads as TGCAGTGTGGGATACACAGATACGCAGTATTTT.